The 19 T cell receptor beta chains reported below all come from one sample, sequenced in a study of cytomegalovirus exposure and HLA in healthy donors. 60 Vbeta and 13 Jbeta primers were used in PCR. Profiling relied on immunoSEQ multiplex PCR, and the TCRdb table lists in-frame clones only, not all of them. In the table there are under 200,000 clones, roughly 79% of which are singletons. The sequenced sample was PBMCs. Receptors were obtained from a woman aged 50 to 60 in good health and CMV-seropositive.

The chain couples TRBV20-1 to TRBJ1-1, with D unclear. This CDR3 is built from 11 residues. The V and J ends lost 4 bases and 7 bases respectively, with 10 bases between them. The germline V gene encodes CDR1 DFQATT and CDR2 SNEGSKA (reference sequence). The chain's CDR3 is CSAIFRGEAFF. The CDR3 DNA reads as TGCAGTGCTATCTTCCGGGGTGAAGCTTTCTTT.

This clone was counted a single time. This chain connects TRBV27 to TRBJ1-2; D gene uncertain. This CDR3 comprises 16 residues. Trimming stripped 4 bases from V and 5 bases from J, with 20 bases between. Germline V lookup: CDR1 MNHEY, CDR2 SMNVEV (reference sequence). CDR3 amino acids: CASSYSDQVSSYGYTF. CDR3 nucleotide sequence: TGTGCCAGCAGTTATTCTGACCAGGTGTCTTCTTATGGCTACACCTTC.

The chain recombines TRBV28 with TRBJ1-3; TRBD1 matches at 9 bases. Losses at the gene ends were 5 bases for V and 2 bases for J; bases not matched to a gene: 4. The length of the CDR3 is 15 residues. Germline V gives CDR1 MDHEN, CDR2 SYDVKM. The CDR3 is CASSPYRGPGNTIYF. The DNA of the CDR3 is TGTGCCAGCAGTCCTTACAGGGGGCCTGGAAACACCATATATTTT.

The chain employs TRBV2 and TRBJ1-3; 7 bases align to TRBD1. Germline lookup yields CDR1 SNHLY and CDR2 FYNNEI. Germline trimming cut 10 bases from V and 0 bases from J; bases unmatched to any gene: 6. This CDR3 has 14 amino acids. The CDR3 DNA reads TGTGCCACCATCGACAGGGACTCTGGAAACACCATATATTTT. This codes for CATIDRDSGNTIYF.

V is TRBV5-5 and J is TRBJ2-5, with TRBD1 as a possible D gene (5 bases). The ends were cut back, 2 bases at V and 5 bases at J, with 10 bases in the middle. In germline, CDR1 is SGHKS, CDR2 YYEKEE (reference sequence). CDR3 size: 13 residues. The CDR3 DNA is TGTGCCAGCAGCTTTAGGGGCACCGAGACCCAGTACTTC. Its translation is CASSFRGTETQYF. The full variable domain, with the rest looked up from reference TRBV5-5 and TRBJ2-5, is DAGVTQSPTHLIKTRGQQVTLRCSPISGHKSVSWYQQVLGQGPQFIFQYYEKEERGRGNFPDRFSARQFPNYSSELNVNALLLGDSALYLCASSFRGTETQYFGPGTRLLVL.

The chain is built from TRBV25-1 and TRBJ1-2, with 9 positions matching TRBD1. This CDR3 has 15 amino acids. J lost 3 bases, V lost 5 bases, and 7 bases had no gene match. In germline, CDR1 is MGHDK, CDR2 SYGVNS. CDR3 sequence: CASSPYRGPHYGYTF. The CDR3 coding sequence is TGTGCCAGCAGTCCCTACAGGGGGCCCCACTATGGCTACACCTTC.

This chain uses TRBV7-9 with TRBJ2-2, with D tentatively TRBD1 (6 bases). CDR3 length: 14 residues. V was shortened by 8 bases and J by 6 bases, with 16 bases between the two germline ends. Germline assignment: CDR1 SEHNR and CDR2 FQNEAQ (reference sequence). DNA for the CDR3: TGTGCCAGCCTCCGGGACACTTGGGCCGGGGAGCTGTTTTTT. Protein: CASLRDTWAGELFF.

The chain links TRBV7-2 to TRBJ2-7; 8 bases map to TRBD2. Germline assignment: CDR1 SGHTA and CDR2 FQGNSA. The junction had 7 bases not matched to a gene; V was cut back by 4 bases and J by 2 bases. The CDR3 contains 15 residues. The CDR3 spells CASSSAGGTTYEQYF. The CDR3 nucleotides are TGTGCCAGCAGCTCTGCGGGGGGAACTACCTACGAGCAGTACTTC. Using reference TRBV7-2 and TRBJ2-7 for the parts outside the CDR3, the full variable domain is GAGVSQSPSNKVTEKGKDVELRCDPISGHTALYWYRQSLGQGLEFLIYFQGNSAPDKSGLPSDRFSAERTGGSVSTLTIQRTQQEDSAVYLCASSSAGGTTYEQYFGPGTRLTVT.

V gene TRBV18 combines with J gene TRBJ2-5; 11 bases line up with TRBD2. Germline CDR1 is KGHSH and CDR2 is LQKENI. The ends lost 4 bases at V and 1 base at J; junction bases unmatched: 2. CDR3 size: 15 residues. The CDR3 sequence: CASSQTSGAQETQYF. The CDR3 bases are TGTGCCAGCTCACAGACTAGCGGGGCCCAAGAGACCCAGTACTTC.

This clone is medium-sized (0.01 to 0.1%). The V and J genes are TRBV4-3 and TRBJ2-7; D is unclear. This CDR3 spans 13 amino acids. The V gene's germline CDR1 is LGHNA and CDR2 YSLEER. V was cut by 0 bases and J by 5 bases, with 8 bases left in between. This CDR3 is CASSQDQLHEQYF. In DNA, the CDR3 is TGCGCCAGCAGCCAAGATCAACTACACGAGCAGTACTTC.

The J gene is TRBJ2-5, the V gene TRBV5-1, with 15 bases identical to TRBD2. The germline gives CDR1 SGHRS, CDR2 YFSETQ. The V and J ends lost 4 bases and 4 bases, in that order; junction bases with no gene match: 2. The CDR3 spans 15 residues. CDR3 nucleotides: TGCGCCAGCAGCCGGACTAGCGGGGGGGGAGAGACCCAGTACTTC. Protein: CASSRTSGGGETQYF.

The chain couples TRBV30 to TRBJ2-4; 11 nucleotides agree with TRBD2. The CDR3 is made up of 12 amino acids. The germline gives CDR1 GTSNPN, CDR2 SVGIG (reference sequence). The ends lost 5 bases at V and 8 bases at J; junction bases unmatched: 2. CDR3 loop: CAWVAGGDIQYF. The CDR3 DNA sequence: TGTGCCTGGGTAGCGGGAGGGGACATTCAGTACTTC.

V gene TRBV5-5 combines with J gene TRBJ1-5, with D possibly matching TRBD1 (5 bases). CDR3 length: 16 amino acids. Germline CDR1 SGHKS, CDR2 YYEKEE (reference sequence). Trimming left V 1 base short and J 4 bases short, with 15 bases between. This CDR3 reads CASSLRQLGGNQPQHF. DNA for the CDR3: TGTGCCAGCAGCTTGCGACAGCTCGGGGGTAATCAGCCCCAGCATTTT.

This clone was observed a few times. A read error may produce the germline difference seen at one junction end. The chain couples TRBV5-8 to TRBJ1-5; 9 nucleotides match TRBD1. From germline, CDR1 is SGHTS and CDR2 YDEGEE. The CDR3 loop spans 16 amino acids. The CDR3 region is CASSPRDRVSDQPQHF. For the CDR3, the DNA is TGTGCCAGCAGCCCACGGGACAGGGTTAGCGATCAGCCCCAGCATTTT.

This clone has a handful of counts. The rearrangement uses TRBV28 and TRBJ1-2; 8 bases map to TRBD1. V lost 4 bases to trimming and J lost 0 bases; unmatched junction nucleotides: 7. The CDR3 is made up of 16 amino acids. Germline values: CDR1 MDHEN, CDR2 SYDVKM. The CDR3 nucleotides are TGTGCCAGCAGTTCGGACAGGGAACTGGCTAACTATGGCTACACCTTC. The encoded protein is CASSSDRELANYGYTF.

The CDR3, as DNA: TGTGCCAGCAGCTTCGCTGCAGGGCAGGGGGCCAACGTCCTGACTTTC. Its protein is CASSFAAGQGANVLTF. This rearrangement joins TRBV7-3 to TRBJ2-6; possible D gene TRBD1, 5 bases. The CDR3 extends over 16 amino acids. CDR1 SGHTA and CDR2 FQGTGA come from the germline V gene. The V end lost 3 bases, the J end lost 4 bases, and 13 bases lay between the germline ends.

CDR3 coding DNA: TGTGCCAGTAGTATAAAGGGAGGCTTTGAAGCTTTCTTT. Its translation: CASSIKGGFEAFF. This chain joins TRBV19 and TRBJ1-1, with D unresolved. The CDR3 sequence is 13 residues long. Trimming removed 2 bases at V and 7 bases at J, with 11 bases between. Germline V gene sequence: CDR1 LNHDA, CDR2 SQIVND (reference sequence).

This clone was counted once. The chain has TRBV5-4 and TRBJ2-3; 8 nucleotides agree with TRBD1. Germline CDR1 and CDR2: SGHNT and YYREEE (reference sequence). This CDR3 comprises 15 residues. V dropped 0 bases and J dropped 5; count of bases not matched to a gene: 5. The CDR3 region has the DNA TGTGCCAGCAGCTTGGCCAGGGGGCCAGGAGATACGCAGTATTTT. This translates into CASSLARGPGDTQYF.

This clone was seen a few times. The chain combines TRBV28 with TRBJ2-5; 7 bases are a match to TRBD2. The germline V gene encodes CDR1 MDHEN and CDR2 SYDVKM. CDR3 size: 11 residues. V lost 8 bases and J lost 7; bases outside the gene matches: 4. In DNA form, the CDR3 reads TGTGCCAGCGGCCGCGGGGGGACCCAGTACTTC. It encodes CASGRGGTQYF.